The 32 T cell receptor beta chains listed next were all sequenced from one sample in a study of shared clonotypes between healthy human individuals. Assay: immunoSEQ multiplex PCR; the TCRdb copy retains only in-frame clones and omits some. The data contain 2 million to 2.5 million clones, approximately 96% of them singletons. The sequencing input was naive CD4+ T cells sorted from blood. Indicated subset: CD45RA+ positively selected. Source of these receptors: a man younger than 35 in good health.

The V and J genes are TRBV19 and TRBJ2-7; the D gene is possibly TRBD1 (6 bases). The V gene lost 1 base and the J gene lost 4 bases, with 11 bases spanning the gap. CDR3 size: 14 residues. The germline CDR1 and CDR2 sequences are LNHDA and SQIVND (reference sequence). In DNA, the CDR3 is TGTGCCAGTAGTATAGGACAGGAGCCTTACGAGCAGTACTTC. This codes for CASSIGQEPYEQYF.

This clone was detected a few times. The rearrangement joins TRBV30 to TRBJ2-2; 10 nucleotides agree with TRBD2. The J segment lost 6 bases and the V segment lost 1 base, leaving 5 bases of the junction unmatched. The length of the CDR3 is 15 residues. CDR1 and CDR2 (germline): GTSNPN, SVGIG (reference sequence). The CDR3 reads CAWSGASGSAGELFF. The CDR3 DNA follows: TGTGCCTGGAGTGGGGCTAGCGGGAGTGCCGGGGAGCTGTTTTTT.

This chain connects TRBV5-4 to TRBJ1-4; no clear D. V was clipped by 1 base and J by 0 bases, with 7 bases between them. This CDR3 is 15 amino acids long. The germline CDR1 and CDR2 sequences are SGHNT and YYREEE (reference sequence). The CDR3 is CASSLSLSTNEKLFF. CDR3 coding DNA: TGTGCCAGCAGCTTGAGTCTCTCAACTAATGAAAAACTGTTTTTT.

V and J are TRBV5-1 and TRBJ2-3, with D possibly being TRBD2 (7 bases). V lost 4 bases and J 6 bases, leaving 21 bases between the germline ends. CDR3 length: 16 amino acids. CDR1 and CDR2 (germline): SGHRS, YFSETQ. CDR3 in amino acids: CASSPIGGGAEDTQYF. For the CDR3, the DNA is TGCGCCAGCAGCCCGATCGGTGGGGGGGCCGAGGATACGCAGTATTTT. The whole variable domain, filled in from reference TRBV5-1 and TRBJ2-3, reads KAGVTQTPRYLIKTRGQQVTLSCSPISGHRSVSWYQQTPGQGLQFLFEYFSETQRNKGNFPGRFSGRQFSNSRSEMNVSTLELGDSALYLCASSPIGGGAEDTQYFGPGTRLTVL.

This clone has only one observation. This chain links TRBV6-1 with TRBJ2-5; TRBD1 matches 7 bases. CDR1 is MNHNS and CDR2 is SASEGT in the germline V gene. The ends lost 4 bases at V and 5 bases at J; junction bases unmatched: 10. This CDR3 is built from 15 residues. The CDR3 nucleotides are TGTGCCAGCAGTGGACAGGGCCTGGGGGAGGAGACCCAGTACTTC. This translates into CASSGQGLGEETQYF.

The V call is TRBV11-3, the J call TRBJ1-4; 10 nucleotides align to TRBD1. This CDR3 spans 16 amino acids. CDR1 is SGHNT, CDR2 YENEEA, per germline. The V segment lost 1 base and the J segment 7 bases; nucleotides outside the gene matches: 6. The chain's CDR3 is CASSLGQTGGSEKLFF. In DNA, the CDR3 is TGTGCCAGCAGCTTAGGCCAGACAGGGGGCAGTGAAAAACTGTTTTTT.

The chain combines TRBV5-1 with TRBJ1-2; D perhaps matches TRBD1 (5 bases). Germline values: CDR1 SGHRS, CDR2 YFSETQ. V lost 7 bases and J 0 bases, leaving 13 bases between the germline ends. The CDR3 runs to 14 residues. The CDR3 reads CASAAGGANYGYTF. The CDR3 DNA reads TGCGCCAGCGCTGCGGGAGGGGCTAACTATGGCTACACCTTC.

This chain joins TRBV5-4 and TRBJ1-5, with D possibly being TRBD1 (6 bases). Trimming cost V 2 bases and J 3 bases, with 12 bases left between them. CDR3 length equals 15 residues. The V gene's germline CDR1 is SGHNT and CDR2 YYREEE (reference sequence). The CDR3 region has the DNA TGTGCCAGCAGCTTAGGGGGGGAATTCAATCAGCCCCAGCATTTT. Protein product: CASSLGGEFNQPQHF.

J is TRBJ1-6 and V is TRBV28; 7 bases fit TRBD1. The junction had 8 bases not matched to a gene; V was cut back by 4 bases and J by 8 bases. Per germline, CDR1 MDHEN and CDR2 SYDVKM. The CDR3 extends over 15 amino acids. This CDR3 is CASSSGQVPYSPLHF. Here the CDR3 DNA reads TGTGCCAGCAGTTCCGGACAGGTTCCATATTCACCCCTCCACTTT.

The J gene is TRBJ2-5, the V gene TRBV2; 11 bases fit TRBD2. Germline V gene data show CDR1 as SNHLY and CDR2 as FYNNEI. Trimming cost V 5 bases and J 7 bases; bases outside gene matches: 9. This CDR3 is built from 15 residues. The CDR3 here is CASSTLAGGVGTQYF. The CDR3 coding sequence is TGTGCCAGCAGTACGCTAGCGGGGGGCGTCGGGACCCAGTACTTC.

The sample holds one count of this clone. V gene TRBV5-4 combines with J gene TRBJ1-3; possibly TRBD1 for D (5 bases). Germline lookup yields CDR1 SGHNT and CDR2 YYREEE (reference sequence). V gave up 4 bases and J gave up 0 bases, with 14 bases separating them. The CDR3 is 16 amino acids. The CDR3 DNA sequence: TGTGCCAGCAGCCTCGGGATGCAGGGCTCTGGAAACACCATATATTTT. It encodes CASSLGMQGSGNTIYF.

For this clone: The identical CDR3 is also encoded by other nucleotide sequences in the sample. The J gene is TRBJ2-5, the V gene TRBV5-6; D is unclear. Germline V CDR1 and CDR2: SGHDT, YYEEEE. The V end was cut by 0 bases, the J end by 2 bases, with 8 bases between. The CDR3 has 14 amino acids. The CDR3 DNA is TGTGCCAGCAGCTTGGGAGGAGTTCAAGAGACCCAGTACTTC. Residues: CASSLGGVQETQYF.

Details on this clone: Other DNA variants within this sample encode the same CDR3. The V call is TRBV9, the J call TRBJ1-4; D uncertain. Trimming took off 0 bases at V and 0 bases at J, with 6 bases between the two ends. The CDR3 consists of 15 residues. The germline gives CDR1 SGDLS, CDR2 YYNGEE. The DNA for the CDR3 is TGTGCCAGCAGCGTAGGATCCGCAACTAATGAAAAACTGTTTTTT. Encoded protein: CASSVGSATNEKLFF.

As regards this clone: Other DNA sequences in this specimen translate into the identical CDR3. Here the CDR3 DNA reads TGTGCCAGCAGCCCGACTAGCGGGAGTACAGATACGCAGTATTTT. It yields the protein CASSPTSGSTDTQYF. The chain uses TRBV7-2 and TRBJ2-3; 12 bases agree with TRBD2. V gave up 5 bases and J gave up 3 bases; unmatched junction bases: 3. Germline V gene sequence: CDR1 SGHTA, CDR2 FQGNSA. The CDR3 runs 15 residues. The full variable domain, rest sourced from reference TRBV7-2 and TRBJ2-3, is GAGVSQSPSNKVTEKGKDVELRCDPISGHTALYWYRQSLGQGLEFLIYFQGNSAPDKSGLPSDRFSAERTGGSVSTLTIQRTQQEDSAVYLCASSPTSGSTDTQYFGPGTRLTVL.

This clone is a singleton in its sample. In the same sample, other DNA sequences code for this CDR3. The V call is TRBV27, the J call TRBJ1-2, with D possibly TRBD1 on 5 matching bases. Germline lookup yields CDR1 MNHEY and CDR2 SMNVEV (reference sequence). The ends were cut back, 4 bases at V and 5 bases at J, with 11 bases in the middle. The CDR3 totals 13 residues. The CDR3 sequence is CASSYRGGYGYTF. As DNA, the CDR3 is TGTGCCAGCAGTTATAGGGGAGGGTATGGCTACACCTTC.

The V call is TRBV28, the J call TRBJ2-3; no firm D call. The V and J ends lost 7 bases and 2 bases respectively, with 16 bases between them. In germline, CDR1 is MDHEN, CDR2 SYDVKM. This CDR3 is 15 amino acids long. This CDR3 is CASTIGARATDTQYF. DNA of the CDR3: TGTGCCAGCACCATAGGAGCTAGGGCCACAGATACGCAGTATTTT.

The J gene is TRBJ1-5, the V gene TRBV28; 9 bases map to TRBD1. The trim removed 3 bases at V and 2 bases at J, leaving 5 bases unmatched. Germline-derived CDR1 and CDR2 are MDHEN and SYDVKM. There are 16 residues in the CDR3. The CDR3 loop is CASSLYRGLGNQPQHF. DNA of the CDR3: TGTGCCAGCAGTTTGTACAGGGGGCTAGGCAATCAGCCCCAGCATTTT. Full variable domain (rest looked up from reference TRBV28 and TRBJ1-5): DVKVTQSSRYLVKRTGEKVFLECVQDMDHENMFWYRQDPGLGLRLIYFSYDVKMKEKGDIPEGYSVSREKKERFSLILESASTNQTSMYLCASSLYRGLGNQPQHFGDGTRLSIL.

V is TRBV27 and J is TRBJ2-7; 9 bases fit TRBD2. This CDR3 is 15 amino acids long. Germline values: CDR1 MNHEY, CDR2 SMNVEV (reference sequence). J lost 2 bases, V lost 8 bases, and 10 bases had no gene match. CDR3 region: CASSGGLAGTYEQYF. CDR3 in DNA: TGTGCCAGCTCAGGGGGGCTAGCGGGAACCTACGAGCAGTACTTC.

This chain uses TRBV6-6 with TRBJ2-3, with D possibly TRBD2 on 5 matching bases. Trimming removed 3 bases from V and 3 bases from J, with 13 bases in between. Germline V gene data show CDR1 as MNHNY and CDR2 as SVGAGI (reference sequence). The CDR3 has 15 residues. The CDR3 sequence: CASSYLAVGTDTQYF. CDR3 nucleotide sequence: TGTGCCAGCAGTTATCTAGCTGTGGGAACAGATACGCAGTATTTT.

This chain joins TRBV7-9 and TRBJ2-5; 8 bases line up with TRBD1. Per germline, CDR1 SEHNR and CDR2 FQNEAQ (reference sequence). After removal of 3 bases from V and 2 bases from J, the junction contained 5 bases not matched to a gene. This CDR3 is built from 15 residues. The CDR3 protein is CASSFLQGVQETQYF. DNA for the CDR3: TGTGCCAGCAGCTTCCTACAGGGGGTTCAAGAGACCCAGTACTTC.

The chain carries TRBV5-4 and TRBJ2-5, with TRBD2 matching over 9 bases. The CDR3 spans 17 residues. Looked up from germline, CDR1 is SGHNT and CDR2 is YYREEE (reference sequence). Unmatched junction bases numbered 12, after V lost 1 base and J lost 5 bases. This chain's CDR3 is CASSLSGVLAGFETQYF. CDR3 nucleotide sequence: TGTGCCAGCAGCTTGTCAGGGGTGCTAGCGGGGTTTGAGACCCAGTACTTC.

This clone is a singleton in its sample. The chain links TRBV6-1 to TRBJ2-7; D remains unclear. V lost 3 bases and J 3 bases, leaving 6 bases between the germline ends. The CDR3 covers 12 residues. The germline CDR1 and CDR2 sequences are MNHNS and SASEGT. CDR3 residues: CASSDIHYEQYF. The CDR3 DNA follows: TGTGCCAGCAGTGATATACACTACGAGCAGTACTTC.

The V call is TRBV6-5, the J call TRBJ2-5; perhaps TRBD2 as D (6 bases). Deletions cut 6 bases from V and 10 bases from J, with 15 bases between. This CDR3 has 12 residues. Germline-derived CDR1 and CDR2 are MNHEY and SVGAGI. CDR3 in amino acids: CASSRGSRDQYF. The CDR3 DNA is TGTGCCAGCAGCCGGGGGTCCCGCGACCAGTACTTC.

The V and J genes are TRBV10-3 and TRBJ2-5; 14 positions match TRBD2. The V gene end was trimmed by 6 bases and the J gene end by 4 bases; junction bases not matched to a gene: 7. The CDR3 contains 16 residues. Germline V CDR1 and CDR2: ENHRY, SYGVKD. CDR3 in amino acids: CAISAGLAGGPETQYF. The DNA of the CDR3 is TGTGCCATCAGCGCAGGACTAGCGGGGGGCCCAGAGACCCAGTACTTC.

The chain employs TRBV6-1 and TRBJ1-5, with D unclear. There are 13 residues in the CDR3. Germline CDR1 reads MNHNS; CDR2 reads SASEGT. Trimming removed 4 bases from V and 5 bases from J, with 9 bases in between. DNA for the CDR3: TGTGCCAGCAGTGGTATGGTCGATCAGCCCCAGCATTTT. This translates into CASSGMVDQPQHF.

The genes are TRBV19 and TRBJ2-7, with TRBD2 matching over 8 bases. CDR3 size: 15 residues. V lost 1 base and J lost 1; bases outside the gene matches: 3. Germline V lookup: CDR1 LNHDA, CDR2 SQIVND (reference sequence). The CDR3 coding sequence is TGTGCCAGTAGTATAGGAGCGGGAGCGTCCTACGAGCAGTACTTC. Translation gives CASSIGAGASYEQYF.

V is TRBV27 and J is TRBJ2-7; D could derive from TRBD1 or TRBD2 (5 bases each). The germline V gene has CDR1 MNHEY and CDR2 SMNVEV (reference sequence). Trimming took 11 bases from V and 10 from J, leaving 30 bases between them. This CDR3 contains 15 residues. The CDR3 DNA is TGTGCCGCCACCGTACATGACCGCGCCGGGGCCCGACAGTACTTC. It codes for CAATVHDRAGARQYF.

The V gene is TRBV9, the J gene TRBJ2-3, with 14 bases identical to TRBD2. The CDR3 extends over 17 amino acids. J gave up 4 bases and V 0 bases, and 4 bases lay outside the gene matches. Looked up from germline, CDR1 is SGDLS and CDR2 is YYNGEE. The CDR3 DNA is TGTGCCAGCAGCGTAGGGGGACTAGCGGGAGCGGCAGATACGCAGTATTTT. Its translation: CASSVGGLAGAADTQYF.

The chain carries TRBV19 and TRBJ2-2, with 8 nucleotides matching TRBD1. The CDR3 has 15 residues. Germline CDR1 is LNHDA and CDR2 is SQIVND (reference sequence). The V segment lost 2 bases and the J segment 4 bases; nucleotides outside the gene matches: 3. The CDR3 here is CASSIQGASTGELFF. The CDR3 bases are TGTGCCAGTAGTATACAGGGGGCGAGCACCGGGGAGCTGTTTTTT.

The rearrangement joins TRBV7-2 to TRBJ2-2; tentatively, D is TRBD2 (6 bases). This CDR3 comprises 16 residues. With 2 bases removed from V and 2 bases from J, the gap between germline ends came to 12 bases. Per the germline V gene, CDR1 is SGHTA and CDR2 is FQGNSA. The CDR3 loop reads CASSLTGLVNTGELFF. CDR3 nucleotide sequence: TGTGCCAGCAGCTTAACGGGACTTGTTAACACCGGGGAGCTGTTTTTT.

The V call is TRBV10-1, the J call TRBJ2-7, with TRBD1 as a possible D gene (5 bases). CDR1 and CDR2 from the germline V gene are WNHNN and SYGVQD (reference sequence). There are 15 residues in the CDR3. V was trimmed by 7 bases and J by 0 bases, leaving 16 bases between them. The CDR3 sequence is CASNQRQCLSYEQYF. The DNA of the CDR3 is TGCGCCAGCAATCAAAGACAGTGCCTCTCCTACGAGCAGTACTTC.

The V call is TRBV2, the J call TRBJ1-5, with a tentative D call TRBD1 (5 bases). Looked up from germline, CDR1 is SNHLY and CDR2 is FYNNEI. V lost 7 bases, J lost 4 bases, and 11 bases lay in between. The CDR3 consists of 13 residues. CDR3 sequence reads: CASIVGENQPQHF. CDR3 sequence (DNA): TGTGCCAGCATTGTAGGGGAGAATCAGCCCCAGCATTTT. The whole variable domain, remainder taken from reference TRBV2 and TRBJ1-5, is EPEVTQTPSHQVTQMGQEVILRCVPISNHLYFYWYRQILGQKVEFLVSFYNNEISEKSEIFDDQFSVERPDGSNFTLKIRSTKLEDSAMYFCASIVGENQPQHFGDGTRLSIL.